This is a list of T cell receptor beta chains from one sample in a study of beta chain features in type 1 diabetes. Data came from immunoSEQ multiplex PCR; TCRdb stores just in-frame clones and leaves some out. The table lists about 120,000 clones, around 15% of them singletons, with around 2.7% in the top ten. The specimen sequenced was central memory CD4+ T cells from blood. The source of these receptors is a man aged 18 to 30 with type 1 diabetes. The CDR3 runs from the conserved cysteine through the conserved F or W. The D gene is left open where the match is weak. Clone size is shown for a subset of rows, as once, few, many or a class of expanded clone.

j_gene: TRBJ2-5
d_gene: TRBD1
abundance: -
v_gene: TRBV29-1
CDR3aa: CSVDRGTGGETQYF
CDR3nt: TGCAGCGTTGATCGCGGGACAGGCGGTGAGACCCAGTACTTC

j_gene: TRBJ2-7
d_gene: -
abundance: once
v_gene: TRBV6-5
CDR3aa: CASSYVESYEQYF
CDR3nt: TGTGCCAGCAGTTACGTCGAATCCTACGAGCAGTACTTC

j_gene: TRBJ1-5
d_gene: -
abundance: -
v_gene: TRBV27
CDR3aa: CASSLLGVEPQHF
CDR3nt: TGTGCCAGCAGTTTATTAGGGGTGGAGCCCCAGCATTTT

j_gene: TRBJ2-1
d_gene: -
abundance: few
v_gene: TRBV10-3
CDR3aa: CAISAALEYNEQFF
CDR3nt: TGTGCCATCAGTGCAGCGCTTGAATACAATGAGCAGTTCTTC

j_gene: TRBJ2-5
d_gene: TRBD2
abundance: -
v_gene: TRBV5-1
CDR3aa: CASSFRAGDPQETQYF
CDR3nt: TGCGCCAGCAGCTTTAGAGCGGGGGACCCCCAAGAGACCCAGTACTTC

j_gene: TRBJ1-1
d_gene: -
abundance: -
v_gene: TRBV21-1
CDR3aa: CASSKNGTQNTEAFF
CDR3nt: TGTGCCAGCAGCAAGAATGGGACACAGAACACTGAAGCTTTCTTT

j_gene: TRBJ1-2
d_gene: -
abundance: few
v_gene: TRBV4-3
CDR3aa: CASSQDRFEGIGYTF
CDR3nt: TGCGCCAGCAGCCAAGATCGATTCGAGGGGATCGGCTACACCTTC

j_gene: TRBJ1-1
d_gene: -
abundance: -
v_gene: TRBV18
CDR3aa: CASSPLGGDTEAFF
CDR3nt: TGTGCCAGCAGTCCGTTGGGGGGGGACACTGAAGCTTTCTTT

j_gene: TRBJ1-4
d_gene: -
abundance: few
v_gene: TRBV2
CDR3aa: CASRENEKLFF
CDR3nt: TGTGCCAGCAGGGAAAATGAAAAACTGTTTTTT

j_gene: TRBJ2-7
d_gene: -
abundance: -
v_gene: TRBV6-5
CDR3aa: CASSYTTYEQYF
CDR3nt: TGTGCCAGCAGTTACACAACCTACGAGCAGTACTTC

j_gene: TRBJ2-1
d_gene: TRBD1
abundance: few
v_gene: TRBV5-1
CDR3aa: CASSLEGQGNNEQFF
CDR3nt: TGCGCCAGCAGCTTGGAGGGACAGGGCAACAATGAGCAGTTCTTC

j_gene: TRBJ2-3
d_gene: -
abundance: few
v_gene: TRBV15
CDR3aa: CATSRSGLSTDTQYF
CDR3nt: TGTGCCACCAGCAGAAGCGGATTAAGCACAGATACGCAGTATTTT

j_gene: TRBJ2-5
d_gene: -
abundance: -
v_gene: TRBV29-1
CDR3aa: CSVGQDQETQYF
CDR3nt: TGCAGCGTTGGACAGGACCAAGAGACCCAGTACTTC

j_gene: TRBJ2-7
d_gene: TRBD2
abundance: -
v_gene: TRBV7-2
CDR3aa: CASSFVAGAQAYEQYF
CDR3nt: TGTGCCAGCAGCTTCGTAGCGGGAGCGCAAGCCTACGAGCAGTACTTC

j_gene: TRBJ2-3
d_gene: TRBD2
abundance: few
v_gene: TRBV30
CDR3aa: CAWSVGGRSTDTQYF
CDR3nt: TGTGCCTGGAGTGTGGGCGGGAGATCCACAGATACGCAGTATTTT

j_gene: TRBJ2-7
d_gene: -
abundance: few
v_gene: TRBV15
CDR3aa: CATSREDGQYEQYF
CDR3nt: TGTGCCACCAGCAGAGAAGATGGACAATACGAGCAGTACTTC

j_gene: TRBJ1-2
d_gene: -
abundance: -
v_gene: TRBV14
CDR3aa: CASSQGGVGYGYTF
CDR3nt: TGTGCCAGCAGCCAAGGGGGAGTCGGCTATGGCTACACCTTC

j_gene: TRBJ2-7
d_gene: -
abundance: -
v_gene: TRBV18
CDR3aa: CASSPDRDEQYF
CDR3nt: TGTGCCAGCTCACCAGATAGGGACGAGCAGTACTTC

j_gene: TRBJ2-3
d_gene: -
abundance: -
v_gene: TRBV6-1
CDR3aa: CSSSELGRLSTDTQYF
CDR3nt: TGTTCCAGCAGTGAATTAGGACGCCTCAGCACAGATACGCAGTATTTT

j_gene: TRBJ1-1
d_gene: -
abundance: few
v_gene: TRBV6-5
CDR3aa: CASSYSGNRNTEAFF
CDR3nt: TGTGCCAGCAGTTACTCAGGGAATAGGAACACTGAAGCTTTCTTT

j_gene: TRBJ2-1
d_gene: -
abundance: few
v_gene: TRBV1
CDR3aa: CTRAGTRRFF
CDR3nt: TGCACCAGGGCCGGGACTAGGCGGTTCTTC

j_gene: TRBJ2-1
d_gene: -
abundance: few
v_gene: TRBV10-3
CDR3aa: CAISAGLSGYNEQFF
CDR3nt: TGTGCCATCAGCGCGGGACTCTCGGGGTACAATGAGCAGTTCTTC

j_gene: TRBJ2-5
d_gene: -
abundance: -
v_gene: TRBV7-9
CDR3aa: CASSWGQETQYF
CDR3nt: TGTGCCAGCAGCTGGGGTCAAGAGACCCAGTACTTC

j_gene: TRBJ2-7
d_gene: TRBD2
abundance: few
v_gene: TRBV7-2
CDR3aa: CASSNLGTSGSYEQYF
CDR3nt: TGTGCCAGCAGTAACCTGGGGACTAGCGGTTCCTACGAGCAGTACTTC

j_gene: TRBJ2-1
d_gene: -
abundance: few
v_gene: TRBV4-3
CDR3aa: CASSQGGGSYNEQFF
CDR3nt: TGCGCCAGCAGCCAAGGAGGGGGCTCCTACAATGAGCAGTTCTTC

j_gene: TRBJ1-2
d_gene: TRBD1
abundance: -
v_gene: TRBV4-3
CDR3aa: CASSQATGDGYTF
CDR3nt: TGCGCCAGCAGCCAGGCAACAGGGGATGGCTACACCTTC

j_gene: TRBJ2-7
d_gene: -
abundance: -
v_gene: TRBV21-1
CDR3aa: CASSIRTGSSYEQYF
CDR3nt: TGTGCCAGCAGCATCCGGACAGGGTCCTCCTACGAGCAGTACTTC

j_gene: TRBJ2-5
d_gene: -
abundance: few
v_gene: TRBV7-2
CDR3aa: CASSARGTQYF
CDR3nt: TGTGCCAGCAGCGCCAGGGGGACCCAGTACTTC

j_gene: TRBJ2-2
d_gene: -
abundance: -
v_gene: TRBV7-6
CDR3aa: CASMGFEEPNTGELFF
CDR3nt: TGTGCCAGCATGGGTTTTGAGGAGCCGAACACCGGGGAGCTGTTTTTT

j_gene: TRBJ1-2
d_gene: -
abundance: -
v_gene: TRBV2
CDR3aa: CASNLAPLADGYTF
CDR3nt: TGTGCCAGCAATCTAGCCCCTCTGGCGGATGGCTACACCTTC

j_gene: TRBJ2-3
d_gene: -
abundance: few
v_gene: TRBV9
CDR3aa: CASSVGGWSTDTQYF
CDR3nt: TGTGCCAGCAGCGTGGGAGGTTGGAGCACAGATACGCAGTATTTT

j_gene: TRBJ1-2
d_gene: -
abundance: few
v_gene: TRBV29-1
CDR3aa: CSVGGNSNYGYTF
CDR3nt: TGCAGCGTTGGAGGAAACTCCAACTATGGCTACACCTTC

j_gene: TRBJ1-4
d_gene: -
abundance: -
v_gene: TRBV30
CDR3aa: CAWSSQAHEKLFF
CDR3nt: TGTGCCTGGAGTTCCCAGGCGCATGAAAAACTGTTTTTT

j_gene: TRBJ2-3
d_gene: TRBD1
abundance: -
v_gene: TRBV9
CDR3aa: CASTRTGTDTQYF
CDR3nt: TGTGCCAGCACCCGGACAGGGACAGATACGCAGTATTTT

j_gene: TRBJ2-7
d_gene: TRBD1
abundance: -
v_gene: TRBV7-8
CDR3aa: CASSLGTGSYEQYF
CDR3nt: TGTGCCAGCAGCCTGGGGACAGGGTCCTACGAGCAGTACTTC

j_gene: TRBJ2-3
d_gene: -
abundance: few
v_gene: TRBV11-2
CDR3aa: CASSLYTDTQYF
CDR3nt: TGTGCCAGCAGCCTCTACACAGATACGCAGTATTTT

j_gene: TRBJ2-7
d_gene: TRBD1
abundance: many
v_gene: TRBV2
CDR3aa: CASIRDRVSYEQYF
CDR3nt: TGTGCCAGCATCCGGGACAGGGTCTCCTACGAGCAGTACTTC

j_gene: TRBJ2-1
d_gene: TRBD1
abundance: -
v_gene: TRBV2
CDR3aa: CATRTGIGYNEQFF
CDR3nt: TGTGCCACCCGGACAGGGATTGGCTACAATGAGCAGTTCTTC

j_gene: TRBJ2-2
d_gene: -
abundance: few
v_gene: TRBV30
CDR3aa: CAWTRLRGYTGELFF
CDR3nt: TGTGCCTGGACCCGGCTTAGGGGGTACACCGGGGAGCTGTTTTTT

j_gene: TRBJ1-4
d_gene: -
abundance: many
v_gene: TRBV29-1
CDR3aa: CSAGWGNEKLFF
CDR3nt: TGCAGCGCAGGGTGGGGAAATGAAAAACTGTTTTTT

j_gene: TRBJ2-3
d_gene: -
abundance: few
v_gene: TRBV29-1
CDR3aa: CSVVGVGDTQYF
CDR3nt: TGCAGCGTTGTCGGCGTGGGAGATACGCAGTATTTT

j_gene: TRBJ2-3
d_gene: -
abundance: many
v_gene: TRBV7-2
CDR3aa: CASSPRTDTQYF
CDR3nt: TGTGCCAGCAGCCCCAGGACTGATACGCAGTATTTT

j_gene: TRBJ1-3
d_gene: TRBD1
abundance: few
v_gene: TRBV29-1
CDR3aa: CSATGQASGNTIYF
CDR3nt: TGCAGCGCAACGGGACAGGCTTCTGGAAACACCATATATTTT

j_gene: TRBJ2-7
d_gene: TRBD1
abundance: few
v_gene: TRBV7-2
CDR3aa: CASSFGTVSYEQYF
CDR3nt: TGTGCCAGCAGCTTCGGGACAGTCTCCTACGAGCAGTACTTC

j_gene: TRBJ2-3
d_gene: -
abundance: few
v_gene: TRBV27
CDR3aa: CASSTRGFSDTQYF
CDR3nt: TGTGCCAGCAGCACTCGGGGATTCTCAGATACGCAGTATTTT

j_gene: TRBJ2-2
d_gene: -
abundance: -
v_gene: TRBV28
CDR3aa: CASSRQNTGELFF
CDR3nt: TGTGCCAGCAGTCGGCAGAACACCGGGGAGCTGTTTTTT

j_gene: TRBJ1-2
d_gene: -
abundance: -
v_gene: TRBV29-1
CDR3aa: CSAHSGRNYGYTF
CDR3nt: TGCAGCGCCCATTCTGGGAGAAACTATGGCTACACCTTC

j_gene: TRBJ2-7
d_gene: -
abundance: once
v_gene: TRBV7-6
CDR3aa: CASSLVSQDTKTYEQYF
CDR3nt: TGTGCCAGCAGCTTAGTCTCGCAGGACACCAAAACCTACGAGCAGTACTTC

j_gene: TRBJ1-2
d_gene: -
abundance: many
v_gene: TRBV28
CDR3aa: CASSPNNYGYTF
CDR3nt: TGTGCCAGCAGCCCAAATAACTATGGCTACACCTTC

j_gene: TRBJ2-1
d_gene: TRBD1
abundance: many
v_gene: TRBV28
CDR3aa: CASGYPDRVENEQFF
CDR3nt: TGTGCCAGCGGATATCCCGACAGGGTTGAAAATGAGCAGTTCTTC

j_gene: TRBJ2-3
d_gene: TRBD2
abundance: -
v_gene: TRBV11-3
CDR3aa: CASSRTSGIRTDTQYF
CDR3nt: TGTGCCAGCAGCCGGACTAGCGGGATTCGGACAGATACGCAGTATTTT

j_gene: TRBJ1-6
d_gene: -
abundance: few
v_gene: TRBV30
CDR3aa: CAWSDLRQSYNSPLHF
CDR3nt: TGTGCCTGGAGTGACCTGAGACAGTCATATAATTCACCCCTCCACTTT

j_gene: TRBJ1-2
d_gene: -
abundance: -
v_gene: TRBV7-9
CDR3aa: CASSSEGYGYTF
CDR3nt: TGTGCCAGCAGCTCTGAAGGCTATGGCTACACCTTC

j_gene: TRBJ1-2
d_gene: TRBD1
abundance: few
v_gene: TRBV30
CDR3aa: CAWSSDRGDYGYTF
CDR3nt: TGTGCCTGGAGTTCGGACAGGGGGGACTATGGCTACACCTTC

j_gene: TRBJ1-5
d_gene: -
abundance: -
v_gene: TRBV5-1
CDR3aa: CASSLDGFDQPQHF
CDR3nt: TGCGCCAGCAGCTTGGACGGCTTCGATCAGCCCCAGCATTTT